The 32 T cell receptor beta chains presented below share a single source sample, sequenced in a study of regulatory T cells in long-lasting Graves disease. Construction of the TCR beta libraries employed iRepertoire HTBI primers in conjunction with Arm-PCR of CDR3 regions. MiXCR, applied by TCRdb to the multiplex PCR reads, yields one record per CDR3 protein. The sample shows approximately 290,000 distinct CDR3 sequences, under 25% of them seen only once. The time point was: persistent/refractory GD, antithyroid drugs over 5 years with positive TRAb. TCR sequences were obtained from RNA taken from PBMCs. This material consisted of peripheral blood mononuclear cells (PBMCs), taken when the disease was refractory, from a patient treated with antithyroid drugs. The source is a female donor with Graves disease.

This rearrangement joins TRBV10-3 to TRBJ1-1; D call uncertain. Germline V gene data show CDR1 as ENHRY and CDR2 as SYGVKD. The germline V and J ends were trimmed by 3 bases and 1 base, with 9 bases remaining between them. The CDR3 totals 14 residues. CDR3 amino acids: CAISEVTENTEAFF. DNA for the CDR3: TGTGCCATCAGTGAAGTAACAGAGAACACTGAAGCTTTCTTT.

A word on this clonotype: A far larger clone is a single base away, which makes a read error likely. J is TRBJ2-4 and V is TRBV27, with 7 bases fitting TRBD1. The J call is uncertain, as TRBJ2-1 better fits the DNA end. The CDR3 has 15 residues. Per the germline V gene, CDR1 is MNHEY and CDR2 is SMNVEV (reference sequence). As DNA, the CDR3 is TGTGCCAGCAGTTCCGCCCGACAGGGACAAGAGACCCAGTTCTTC. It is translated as CASSSARQGQETQFF.

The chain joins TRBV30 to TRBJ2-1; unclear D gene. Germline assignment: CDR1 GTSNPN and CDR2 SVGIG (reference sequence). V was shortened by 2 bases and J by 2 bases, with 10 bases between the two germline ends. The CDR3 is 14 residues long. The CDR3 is CAWSSVRAYNEQFF. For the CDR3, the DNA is TGTGCCTGGAGTTCGGTTAGGGCCTACAATGAGCAGTTCTTC.

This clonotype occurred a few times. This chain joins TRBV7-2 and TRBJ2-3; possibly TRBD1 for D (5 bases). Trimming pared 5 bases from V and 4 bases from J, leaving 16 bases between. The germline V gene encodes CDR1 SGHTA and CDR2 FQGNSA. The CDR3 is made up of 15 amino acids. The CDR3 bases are TGTGCCAGCAGCCCAACCGAAGGGGTCGCAGATACGCAGTATTTT. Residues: CASSPTEGVADTQYF.

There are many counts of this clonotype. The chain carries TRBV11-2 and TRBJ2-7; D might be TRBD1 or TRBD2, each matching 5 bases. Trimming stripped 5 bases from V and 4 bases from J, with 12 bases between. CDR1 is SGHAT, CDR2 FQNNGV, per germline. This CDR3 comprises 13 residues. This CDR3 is CASSLGRIYEQYF. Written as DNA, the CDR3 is TGTGCCAGCAGCCTGGGACGGATTTACGAGCAGTACTTC.

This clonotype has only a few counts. CDR3 loop: CASSQSTRGLLEQYF. The DNA of the CDR3 is TGTGCCAGCAGCCAATCAACTAGGGGTCTCCTCGAGCAGTACTTC. The chain links TRBV3-2 to TRBJ2-7; the table names TRBD1, a call not compared with the DNA. TRBV3-2 is an annotated pseudogene. The CDR3 covers 15 residues.

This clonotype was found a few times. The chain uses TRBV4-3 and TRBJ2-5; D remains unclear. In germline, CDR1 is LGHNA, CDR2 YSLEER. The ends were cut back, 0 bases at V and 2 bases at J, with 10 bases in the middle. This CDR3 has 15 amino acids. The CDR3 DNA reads TGCGCCAGCAGCCAAGATAGGGTGGGGCAAGAGACCCAGTACTTC. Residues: CASSQDRVGQETQYF.

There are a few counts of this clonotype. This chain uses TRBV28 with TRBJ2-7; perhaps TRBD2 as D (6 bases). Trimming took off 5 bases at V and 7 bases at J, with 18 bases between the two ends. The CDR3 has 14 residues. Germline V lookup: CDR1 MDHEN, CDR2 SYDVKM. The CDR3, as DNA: TGTGCCAGCAGTCGCCTGACTAGATTCGAGGAGCAGTACTTC. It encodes CASSRLTRFEEQYF.

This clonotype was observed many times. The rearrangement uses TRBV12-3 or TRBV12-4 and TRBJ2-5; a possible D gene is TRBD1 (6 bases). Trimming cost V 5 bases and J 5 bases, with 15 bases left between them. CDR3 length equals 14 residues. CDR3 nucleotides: TGTGCCAGCAGTCGCTCCCCCACAGGGGAGACCCAGTACTTC. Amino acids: CASSRSPTGETQYF.

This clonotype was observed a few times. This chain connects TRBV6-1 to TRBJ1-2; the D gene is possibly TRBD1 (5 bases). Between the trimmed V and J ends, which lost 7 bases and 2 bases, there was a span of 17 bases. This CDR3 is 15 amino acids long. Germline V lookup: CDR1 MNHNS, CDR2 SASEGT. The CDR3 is CASTQGGILNYGYTF. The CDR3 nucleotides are TGTGCCAGCACCCAGGGAGGGATTCTAAACTATGGCTACACCTTC.

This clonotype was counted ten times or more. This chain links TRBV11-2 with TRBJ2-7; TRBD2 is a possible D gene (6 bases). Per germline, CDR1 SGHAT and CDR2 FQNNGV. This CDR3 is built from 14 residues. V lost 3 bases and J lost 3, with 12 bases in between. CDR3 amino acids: CASSLPTSRYEQYF. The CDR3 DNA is TGTGCCAGCAGCTTGCCGACTAGTCGCTACGAGCAGTACTTC.

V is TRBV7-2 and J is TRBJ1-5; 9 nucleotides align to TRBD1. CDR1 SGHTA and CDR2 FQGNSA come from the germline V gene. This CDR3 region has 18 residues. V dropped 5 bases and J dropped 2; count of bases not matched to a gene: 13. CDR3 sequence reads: CASSTHGTGSSGNQPQHF. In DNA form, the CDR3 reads TGTGCCAGCAGCACTCACGGGACAGGGTCTTCGGGCAATCAGCCCCAGCATTTT.

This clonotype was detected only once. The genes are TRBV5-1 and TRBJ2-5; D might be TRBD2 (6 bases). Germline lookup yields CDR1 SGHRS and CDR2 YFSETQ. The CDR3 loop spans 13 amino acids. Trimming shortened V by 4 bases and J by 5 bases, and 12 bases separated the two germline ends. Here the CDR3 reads CASSRGGGETQYF. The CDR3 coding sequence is TGCGCCAGCAGCAGGGGAGGAGGGGAGACCCAGTACTTC.

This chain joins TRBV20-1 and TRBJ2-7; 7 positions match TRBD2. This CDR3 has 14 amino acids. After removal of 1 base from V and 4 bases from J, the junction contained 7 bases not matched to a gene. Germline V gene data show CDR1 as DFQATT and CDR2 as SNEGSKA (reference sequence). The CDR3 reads CSARVDREVYEQYF. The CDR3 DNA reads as TGCAGTGCTAGAGTCGATCGGGAGGTGTACGAGCAGTACTTC.

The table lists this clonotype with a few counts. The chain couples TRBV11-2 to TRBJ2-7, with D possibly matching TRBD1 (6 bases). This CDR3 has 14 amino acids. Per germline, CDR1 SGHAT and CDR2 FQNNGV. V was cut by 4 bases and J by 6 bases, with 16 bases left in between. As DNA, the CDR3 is TGTGCCAGCAGCTCCATTCAGGGGAGCGGCGAGCAGTACTTC. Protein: CASSSIQGSGEQYF.

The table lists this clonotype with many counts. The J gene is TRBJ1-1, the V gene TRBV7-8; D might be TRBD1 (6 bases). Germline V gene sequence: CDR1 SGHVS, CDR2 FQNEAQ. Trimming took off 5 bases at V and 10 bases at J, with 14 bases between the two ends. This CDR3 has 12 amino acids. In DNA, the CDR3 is TGTGCCAGCAGCCCGAGGGGGGTCCCAGCTTTCTTT. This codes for CASSPRGVPAFF.

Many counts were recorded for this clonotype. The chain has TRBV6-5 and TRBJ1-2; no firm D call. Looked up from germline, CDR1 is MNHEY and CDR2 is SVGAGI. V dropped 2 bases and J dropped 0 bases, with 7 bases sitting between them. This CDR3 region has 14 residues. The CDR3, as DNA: TGTGCCAGCAGTTACACGTCGCCTAACTATGGCTACACCTTC. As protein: CASSYTSPNYGYTF.

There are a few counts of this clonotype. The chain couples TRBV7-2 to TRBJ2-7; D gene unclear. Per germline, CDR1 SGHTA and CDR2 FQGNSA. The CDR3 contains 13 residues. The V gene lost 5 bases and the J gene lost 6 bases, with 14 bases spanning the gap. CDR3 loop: CASSPGRRSEQYF. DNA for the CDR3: TGTGCCAGCAGCCCAGGCAGGCGGTCCGAGCAGTACTTC.

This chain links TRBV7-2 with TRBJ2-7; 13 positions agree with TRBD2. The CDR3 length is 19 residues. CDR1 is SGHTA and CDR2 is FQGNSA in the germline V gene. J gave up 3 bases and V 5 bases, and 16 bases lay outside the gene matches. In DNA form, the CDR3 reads TGTGCCAGCAGCGGGCAAACAGGCGCCGGGACTAGCGGGATCTACGAGCAGTACTTC. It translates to CASSGQTGAGTSGIYEQYF.

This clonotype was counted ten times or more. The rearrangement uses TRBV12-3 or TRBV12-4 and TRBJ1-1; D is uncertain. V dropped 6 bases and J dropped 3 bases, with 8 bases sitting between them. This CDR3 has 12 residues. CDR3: CASSLSDTEAFF. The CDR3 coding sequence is TGTGCCAGCAGCTTATCAGACACTGAAGCTTTCTTT.

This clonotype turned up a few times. In DNA, the CDR3 is TGCGCCAGCACCCCCACCGGACTAGCGGGAGTTCACGAGCAGTACTTC. Its translation is CASTPTGLAGVHEQYF. The chain joins TRBV5-1 to TRBJ2-7; 13 nucleotides line up with TRBD2. Germline CDR1 SGHRS, CDR2 YFSETQ. V shed 6 bases, J shed 5 bases, and the junction held 11 bases outside the gene matches. This CDR3 contains 16 residues.

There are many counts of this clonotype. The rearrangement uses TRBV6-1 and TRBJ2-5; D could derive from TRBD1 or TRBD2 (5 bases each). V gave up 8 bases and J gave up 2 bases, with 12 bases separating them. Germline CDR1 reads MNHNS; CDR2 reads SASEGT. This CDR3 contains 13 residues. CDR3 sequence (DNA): TGTGCCAGCGAGGGGTTGGAGCAAGAGACCCAGTACTTC. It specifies CASEGLEQETQYF.

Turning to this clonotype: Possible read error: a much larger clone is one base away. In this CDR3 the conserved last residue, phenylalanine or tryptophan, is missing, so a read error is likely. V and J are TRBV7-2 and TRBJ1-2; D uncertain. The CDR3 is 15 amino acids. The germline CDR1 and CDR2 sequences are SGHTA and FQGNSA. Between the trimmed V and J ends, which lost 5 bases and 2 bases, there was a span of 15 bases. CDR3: CASSVDPGPNYGYTL. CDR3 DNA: TGTGCCAGCAGCGTAGATCCGGGCCCCAACTATGGCTACACCCTC.

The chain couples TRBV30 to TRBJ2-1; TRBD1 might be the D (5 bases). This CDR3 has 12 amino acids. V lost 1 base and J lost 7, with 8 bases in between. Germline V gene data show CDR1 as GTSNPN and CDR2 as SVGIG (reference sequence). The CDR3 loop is CAWSDSGNEQFF. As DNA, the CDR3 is TGTGCCTGGAGTGATTCAGGGAATGAGCAGTTCTTC.

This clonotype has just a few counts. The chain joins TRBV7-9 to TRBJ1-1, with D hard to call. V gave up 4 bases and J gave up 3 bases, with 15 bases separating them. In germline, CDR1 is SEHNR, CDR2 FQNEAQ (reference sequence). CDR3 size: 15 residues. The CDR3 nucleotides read TGTGCCAGCAGCTCATTTGTGGGAGTGGACACTGAAGCTTTCTTT. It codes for CASSSFVGVDTEAFF.

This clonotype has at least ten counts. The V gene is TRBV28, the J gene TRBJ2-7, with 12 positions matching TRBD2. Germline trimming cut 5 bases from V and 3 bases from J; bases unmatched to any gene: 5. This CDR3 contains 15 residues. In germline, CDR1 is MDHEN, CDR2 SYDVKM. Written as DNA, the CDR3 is TGTGCCAGCAGTGATGGACTAGCGGGGCTCTACGAGCAGTACTTC. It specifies CASSDGLAGLYEQYF.

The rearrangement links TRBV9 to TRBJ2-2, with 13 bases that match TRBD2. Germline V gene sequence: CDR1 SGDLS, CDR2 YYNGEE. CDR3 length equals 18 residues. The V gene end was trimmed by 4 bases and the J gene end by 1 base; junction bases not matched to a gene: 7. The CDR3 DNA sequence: TGTGCCAGCAGCCCCGGACTAGCGGGAGTCTGGAACACCGGGGAGCTGTTTTTT. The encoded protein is CASSPGLAGVWNTGELFF.

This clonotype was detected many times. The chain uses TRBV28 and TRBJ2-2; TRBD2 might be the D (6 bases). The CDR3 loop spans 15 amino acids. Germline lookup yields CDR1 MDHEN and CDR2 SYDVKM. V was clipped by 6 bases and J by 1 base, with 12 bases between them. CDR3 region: CASSLGSGNTGELFF. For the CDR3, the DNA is TGTGCCAGCAGCTTAGGTAGCGGGAACACCGGGGAGCTGTTTTTT.

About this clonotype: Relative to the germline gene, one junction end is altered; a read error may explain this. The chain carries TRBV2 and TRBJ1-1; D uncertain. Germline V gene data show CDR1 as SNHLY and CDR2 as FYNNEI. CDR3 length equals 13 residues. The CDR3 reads CASSGIENIEAFF. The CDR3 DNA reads TGTGCCAGCAGTGGTATAGAGAACATTGAAGCTTTCTTC.

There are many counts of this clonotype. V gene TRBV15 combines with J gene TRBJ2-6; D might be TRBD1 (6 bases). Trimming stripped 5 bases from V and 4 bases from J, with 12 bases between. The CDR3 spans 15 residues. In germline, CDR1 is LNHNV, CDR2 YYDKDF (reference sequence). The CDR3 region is CATSSTGPGANVLTF. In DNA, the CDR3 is TGTGCCACCAGCTCGACAGGCCCAGGGGCCAACGTCCTGACTTTC.

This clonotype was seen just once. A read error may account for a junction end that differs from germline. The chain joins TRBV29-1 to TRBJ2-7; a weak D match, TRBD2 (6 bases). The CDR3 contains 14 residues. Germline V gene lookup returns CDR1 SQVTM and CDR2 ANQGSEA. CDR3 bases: TGCAGCGTCGGGGGATCGGCCGGGACCTACGTGCAGTACTTC. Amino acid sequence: CSVGGSAGTYVQYF.

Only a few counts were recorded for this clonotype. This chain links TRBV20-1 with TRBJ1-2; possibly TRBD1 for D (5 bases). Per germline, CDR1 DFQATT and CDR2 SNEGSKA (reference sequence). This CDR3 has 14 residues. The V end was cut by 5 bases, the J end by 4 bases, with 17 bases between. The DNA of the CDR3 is TGCAGTGCTGTACCGGGACGGCAAATCTATGGCTACACCTTC. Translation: CSAVPGRQIYGYTF.